This T cell receptor (beta chain) was retrieved from a study of T cell changes during pregnancy in multiple sclerosis. The germline V and J ends were trimmed by 6 bases and 1 base, with 16 bases remaining between them. Germline CDR1 is SGHTA and CDR2 is FQGTGA. CDR3 length: 15 amino acids. The protocol was immunoSEQ multiplex PCR, while the TCRdb copy is restricted to in-frame clones and leaves out a portion. This table holds 50,000 to 65,000 clones, around 90% found once. This clonotype originated in a female donor with multiple sclerosis, enrolled in a pregnancy study. J is TRBJ2-7 and V is TRBV7-3, with D possibly TRBD2 on 5 matching bases. The starting material was peripheral blood, obtained in the first trimester of pregnancy. For the CDR3, the DNA is TGTGCCAGCAGTCTATCTCCCGGCGGGTCCTACGAGCAGTACTTC. Amino acids: CASSLSPGGSYEQYF. The full variable domain, in which reference TRBV7-3 and TRBJ2-7 provide the parts outside the CDR3, is GAGVSQTPSNKVTEKGKYVELRCDPISGHTALYWYRQSLGQGPEFLIYFQGTGAADDSGLPNDRFFAVRPEGSVSTLKIQRTERGDSAVYLCASSLSPGGSYEQYFGPGTRLTVT.